This passage covers 8 T cell receptor beta chains from one sample sequenced in a study of shared clonotypes between healthy human individuals. Naive CD8 cells lacked CD45RO, underwent positive selection for CCR7 and left out terminally differentiated effector memory CD45RA+ cells. Produced via immunoSEQ multiplex PCR; TCRdb's table is partial and in-frame only. This table holds about 2 million clones, less than 95% found once. Sequencing was performed on naive CD8+ T cells sorted from blood. The source is a man aged 18 to 29 in good health.

V gene TRBV5-4 combines with J gene TRBJ2-7; 11 bases line up with TRBD1. J gave up 6 bases and V 5 bases, and 7 bases lay outside the gene matches. Looked up from germline, CDR1 is SGHNT and CDR2 is YYREEE (reference sequence). The CDR3 spans 14 residues. CDR3 DNA: TGTGCCAGCAGTTACCGGACAGGGGGCGCCGAGCAGTACTTC. This sequence encodes CASSYRTGGAEQYF.

CDR3 region: CASTNEVYEQYF. The CDR3 DNA reads TGTGCCAGCACCAACGAGGTATACGAGCAGTACTTC. The J gene is TRBJ2-7, the V gene TRBV7-9; D gene unclear. There are 12 residues in the CDR3. V lost 7 bases and J lost 4, with 11 bases in between. Per the germline V gene, CDR1 is SEHNR and CDR2 is FQNEAQ (reference sequence).

In its sample, this clone was seen a few times. The J gene is TRBJ1-4, the V gene TRBV7-9; 9 positions agree with TRBD1. The CDR3 totals 11 residues. The V gene's germline CDR1 is SEHNR and CDR2 FQNEAQ (reference sequence). The CDR3 reads CGLDRGEKLFF. DNA of the CDR3: TGTGGCCTGGACAGGGGTGAAAAACTGTTTTTT.

V is TRBV7-9 and J is TRBJ2-3, with 7 bases lining up with TRBD1. CDR1 and CDR2 from the germline V gene are SEHNR and FQNEAQ (reference sequence). The CDR3 is 17 residues long. The V gene end was trimmed by 3 bases and the J gene end by 2 bases; junction bases not matched to a gene: 11. The CDR3 loop reads CASSFGARDSTTDTQYF. The DNA of the CDR3 is TGTGCCAGCAGCTTCGGAGCCCGGGACAGTACCACAGATACGCAGTATTTT.

V and J are TRBV7-9 and TRBJ2-7; weak D call: TRBD1 (5 bases). Trimming cost V 5 bases and J 1 base, with 12 bases left between them. The CDR3 extends over 14 amino acids. Germline V gene sequence: CDR1 SEHNR, CDR2 FQNEAQ (reference sequence). The CDR3 is CASSPRTSSYEQYF. The CDR3 region has the DNA TGTGCCAGCAGCCCGCGGACATCTTCCTACGAGCAGTACTTC.

The rearrangement uses TRBV15 and TRBJ2-5; D is ambiguous. There are 17 residues in the CDR3. V was shortened by 0 bases and J by 4 bases, with 18 bases between the two germline ends. Looked up from germline, CDR1 is LNHNV and CDR2 is YYDKDF (reference sequence). CDR3 coding DNA: TGTGCCACCAGCAGAGATAGAGGTAGCTTATTCGTAGAGACCCAGTACTTC. Amino acids: CATSRDRGSLFVETQYF.

This CDR3 reads CASSFASFTDTQYF. DNA for the CDR3: TGTGCCAGCAGCTTCGCAAGTTTCACAGATACGCAGTATTTT. The J gene is TRBJ2-3, the V gene TRBV5-6; the D is unclear. Germline CDR1 is SGHDT and CDR2 is YYEEEE. The V end was cut by 2 bases, the J end by 2 bases, with 9 bases between. This CDR3 is 14 amino acids long. The whole variable domain, filled in from reference TRBV5-6 and TRBJ2-3, reads DAGVTQSPTHLIKTRGQQVTLRCSPKSGHDTVSWYQQALGQGPQFIFQYYEEEERQRGNFPDRFSGHQFPNYSSELNVNALLLGDSALYLCASSFASFTDTQYFGPGTRLTVL.

V gene TRBV6-5 combines with J gene TRBJ2-2, with D tentatively TRBD2 (5 bases). Trimming took 5 bases from V and 1 from J, leaving 11 bases between them. This CDR3 has 15 residues. Germline-derived CDR1 and CDR2 are MNHEY and SVGAGI. The CDR3 nucleotides are TGTGCCAGCAGTCTAAATGAGGGGAACACCGGGGAGCTGTTTTTT. Protein product: CASSLNEGNTGELFF.